This TCR beta chain was retrieved from a study of breast tumors, draining lymph nodes, adjacent tissues. Germline loops: CDR1 LNHNV, CDR2 YYDKDF (reference sequence). V was shortened by 0 bases and J by 7 bases, with 9 bases between the two germline ends. CDR3 length: 13 residues. Of note for this clonotype: Its target is unknown.

TCRdb re-called the multiplex PCR reads through MiXCR, storing one row per CDR3 protein. The table shows tens of thousands of distinct CDR3 sequences, with about 60% occurring only once. Findings of the study overall: Data only fit, rather than demonstrated, lymph node origin of most tumor T cells.

The sequenced sample was breast tumor tissue. The genes are TRBV15 and TRBJ1-2; D remains unclear. This clonotype was obtained from a female donor with breast cancer. Some clones in this sample may be carry-over from other donors' samples. In DNA, the CDR3 is TGTGCCACCAGCAGAGATGGTGGGTTTGGCTACACCTTC. It translates to CATSRDGGFGYTF. The full variable domain, its missing parts supplied by reference TRBV15 and TRBJ1-2, is DAMVIQNPRYQVTQFGKPVTLSCSQTLNHNVMYWYQQKSSQAPKLLFHYYDKDFNNEADTPDNFQSRRPNTSFCFLDIRSPGLGDTAMYLCATSRDGGFGYTFGSGTRLTVV.